This T cell receptor (beta chain) was retrieved from a study of siplizumab effects on memory and regulatory T cells. Study-wide results and limits: Memory T cells appeared less diverse than naive cells, which seemed to contribute substantially to alloresponse. Assignment to unstimulated subsets succeeded for only a minor fraction of the alloreactive clones.

The assay looked at about 97,000 TCR templates in each sample. The table came from immunoSEQ multiplex PCR; TCRdb's copy has only in-frame clones and leaves some out. In the table there are about 100,000 clones, approximately 94% of which are singletons. Germline assignment: CDR1 MGHRA and CDR2 YSYEKL. V was clipped by 4 bases and J by 5 bases; unmatched bases: 11. This CDR3 has 16 residues. About this clone itself: What it binds is unknown.

V and J are TRBV4-1 and TRBJ2-1; 7 bases fit TRBD1. The clonotype originates from a human donor in good health. Sequencing input: non-Treg CD4+ T cells sorted from blood. For the CDR3, the DNA is TGCGCCAGCAGCCGCCAAGGGGGACAGAAGCACAATGAGCAGTTCTTC. It yields the protein CASSRQGGQKHNEQFF.